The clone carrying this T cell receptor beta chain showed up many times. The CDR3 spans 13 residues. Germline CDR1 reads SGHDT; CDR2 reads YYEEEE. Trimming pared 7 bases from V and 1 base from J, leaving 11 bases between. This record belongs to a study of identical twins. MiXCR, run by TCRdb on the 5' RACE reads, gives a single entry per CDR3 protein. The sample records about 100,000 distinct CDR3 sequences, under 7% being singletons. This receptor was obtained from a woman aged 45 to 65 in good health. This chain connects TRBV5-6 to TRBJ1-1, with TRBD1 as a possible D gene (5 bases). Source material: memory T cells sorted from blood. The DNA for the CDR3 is TGTGCCAGCGCCCGTGGGGGGAACACTGAAGCTTTCTTT. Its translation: CASARGGNTEAFF.